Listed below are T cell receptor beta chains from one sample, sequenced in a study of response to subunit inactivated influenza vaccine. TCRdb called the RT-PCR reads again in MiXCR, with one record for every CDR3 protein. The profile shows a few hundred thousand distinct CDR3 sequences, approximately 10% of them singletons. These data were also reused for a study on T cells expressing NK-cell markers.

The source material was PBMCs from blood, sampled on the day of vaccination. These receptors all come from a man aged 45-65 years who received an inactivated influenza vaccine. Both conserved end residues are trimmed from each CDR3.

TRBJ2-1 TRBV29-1 SVELAGTPL
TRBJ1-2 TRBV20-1 SASAQFDYGYT
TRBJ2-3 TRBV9 ASSVGLVGPTDTQY
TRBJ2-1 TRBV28 ASSYRDNEQF
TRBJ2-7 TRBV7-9 ASSSTETGEGEQY
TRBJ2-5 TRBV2 ASLGQGGTQY
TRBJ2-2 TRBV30 AWSSSPGELF
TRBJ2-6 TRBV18 ASSPPGAGANVLT
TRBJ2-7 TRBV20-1 SARGGRMRSGYEQY
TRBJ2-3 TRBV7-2 ASSSPGHTQY
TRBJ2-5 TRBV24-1 AVFDRDGLNLDDSSSETQY
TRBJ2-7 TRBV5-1 ASSWGQGAHYEQY
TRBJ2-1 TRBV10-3 AISESGGGAYNEQF
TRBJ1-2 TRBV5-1 ASSPALSLYGYT
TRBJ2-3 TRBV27 ASRKGARKDTQY
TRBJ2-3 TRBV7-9 ASSADLASDTQY
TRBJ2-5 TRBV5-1 ASSTGTGHGETQY
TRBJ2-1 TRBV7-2 ASSLGAGVRNEQF
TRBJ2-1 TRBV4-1 ASSREEASYNEQF
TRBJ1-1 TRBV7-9 ASSLGAGIGTEAF
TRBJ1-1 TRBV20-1 SAWPALGNTEAF
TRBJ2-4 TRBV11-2 ASSLVGAGGKVVPKNIQY
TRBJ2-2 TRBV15 ATSLGGNMAGELF
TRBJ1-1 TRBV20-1 SARGAGKGTEAF
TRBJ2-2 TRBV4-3 ASSQEPGQPNTGELF
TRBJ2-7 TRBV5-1 ASSLSVLAGYTYEQY